This T cell receptor (beta chain) was profiled in a study of graft-versus-host responses after intestinal transplantation. Whole-study context: Each transplant was multivisceral, liver-intestinal, or isolated intestinal. Each patient got anti-thymocyte globulin induction, then tacrolimus and steroids for about 3 years. Study-level results: The highest levels of circulating GvH clones went along with early declines in HvG clones after transplant. Across patients carrying graft-donor T cell macrochimerism, allografts held high graft-versus-host to host-versus-graft clonal ratios.

Germline V CDR1 and CDR2: SGDLS, YYNGEE. This CDR3 comprises 14 residues. The J segment lost 4 bases and the V segment lost 3 bases, leaving 5 bases of the junction unmatched. This clone is a singleton in its sample. Its antigen is currently unknown. Assay: immunoSEQ multiplex PCR; the TCRdb copy retains only in-frame clones and omits some. The table includes roughly 120,000 clones, 85% to 95% detected once. The origin of this receptor is a human donor who was the organ donor for an intestinal transplant. The V and J genes are TRBV9 and TRBJ2-3, with 7 bases lining up with TRBD1. The input for sequencing was unstimulated CD8+ T cells sorted from spleen or lymph node cells, taken before transplant. The CDR3, as DNA: TGTGCCAGCAGCGCCAGACAGGGATCAGATACGCAGTATTTT. Its protein is CASSARQGSDTQYF.